Following are 18 T cell receptor beta chains from one sample sequenced in a study of human T cells and chemical hapten exposure. Extraction of total RNA was performed on unfractionated whole blood. Unique molecular identifiers were attached to individual cDNA molecules within the library. TCRdb analysed the reads with MiXCR anew, one entry per CDR3 protein. This table holds about 120,000 distinct CDR3 sequences, about 8.9% found once. The sample comprised whole blood. Receptors originate from a human donor in good health. Some clones in this sample may be carry-over from other donors' samples.

With regard to this clonotype: One base away lies a much larger clone, so this may be a sequencing read error. The genes are TRBV29-1 and TRBJ2-4, with D hard to call. Germline assignment: CDR1 SQVTM and CDR2 ANQGSEA. V shed 4 bases and J shed 7 bases, with 11 bases lying between them. This CDR3 is 12 amino acids long. The CDR3 reads CSVVRKANIQYF. DNA of the CDR3: TGCAGCGTTGTCAGGAAAGCGAACATTCAGTACTTC.

This clonotype has ten or more counts. The chain carries TRBV20-1 and TRBJ1-5; a weak D match, TRBD1 (6 bases). V lost 3 bases and J lost 6, with 18 bases in between. Germline loops: CDR1 DFQATT, CDR2 SNEGSKA (reference sequence). The CDR3 covers 15 residues. The CDR3 bases are TGCAGTGCTAGTTTTGGAACAGGGTGGAGTCAGCCCCAGCATTTT. Protein product: CSASFGTGWSQPQHF.

The CDR3 protein is CASSLGAVKNIQYF. DNA of the CDR3: TGTGCCAGCAGCTTGGGGGCAGTCAAAAACATTCAGTACTTC. The chain employs TRBV5-6 and TRBJ2-4, with D hard to call. Looked up from germline, CDR1 is SGHDT and CDR2 is YYEEEE. Trimming left V 0 bases short and J 3 bases short, with 7 bases between. The CDR3 consists of 14 residues.

V gene TRBV5-6 combines with J gene TRBJ2-1, with TRBD2 matching over 11 bases. This CDR3 has 18 amino acids. Germline-derived CDR1 and CDR2 are SGHDT and YYEEEE. Losses at the gene ends were 4 bases for V and 0 bases for J; bases not matched to a gene: 9. CDR3 residues: CASSPPGLAVSSYNEQFF. The CDR3 coding sequence is TGTGCCAGCAGCCCTCCGGGACTAGCGGTAAGCTCCTACAATGAGCAGTTCTTC.

The chain couples TRBV7-9 to TRBJ2-2; the D is unclear. Trimming pared 3 bases from V and 5 bases from J, leaving 7 bases between. Germline V gene sequence: CDR1 SEHNR, CDR2 FQNEAQ (reference sequence). The length of the CDR3 is 13 residues. CDR3 residues: CASSFERTGELFF. CDR3 nucleotide sequence: TGTGCCAGCAGCTTTGAGAGGACCGGGGAGCTGTTTTTT.

The CDR3 here is CASSLAGGPLETQYF. CDR3 coding DNA: TGTGCCAGCAGCTTGGCGGGAGGGCCGTTGGAGACCCAGTACTTC. The chain carries TRBV7-7 and TRBJ2-5; TRBD2 matches 9 bases. The V gene's germline CDR1 is SSHAT and CDR2 FNYEAQ (reference sequence). The CDR3 sequence is 15 residues long. The ends lost 3 bases at V and 5 bases at J; junction bases unmatched: 7. Together with reference TRBV7-7 and TRBJ2-5, the CDR3 gives the full variable domain: GAGVSQSPRYKVTKRGQDVTLRCDPISSHATLYWYQQALGQGPEFLTYFNYEAQPDKSGLPSDRFSAERPEGSISTLTIQRTEQRDSAMYRCASSLAGGPLETQYFGPGTRLLVL.

The genes are TRBV7-2 and TRBJ2-5; perhaps TRBD2 as D (5 bases). The CDR3 extends over 15 amino acids. V lost 4 bases to trimming and J lost 4 bases, with 16 bases between them. From germline, CDR1 is SGHTA and CDR2 FQGNSA. In nucleotides, the CDR3 is TGTGCCAGCAGCTCGGACTCAACCAGAGGAGAGACCCAGTACTTC. Translation gives CASSSDSTRGETQYF.

This clonotype was observed at least ten times. CDR3 sequence: CASTKLGQASGNTIYF. In DNA form, the CDR3 reads TGTGCCAGCACCAAGCTGGGACAAGCCTCTGGAAACACCATATATTTT. This chain joins TRBV6-5 and TRBJ1-3, with D maybe TRBD1 (6 bases). Germline V gene data show CDR1 as MNHEY and CDR2 as SVGAGI. V gave up 7 bases and J gave up 0 bases, with 16 bases separating them. This CDR3 is 16 amino acids long.

The chain is built from TRBV20-1 and TRBJ2-2, with 10 bases fitting TRBD2. The CDR3 is made up of 17 amino acids. J was trimmed by 2 bases and V by 1 base; bases with no gene match: 7. Germline CDR1 and CDR2: DFQATT and SNEGSKA (reference sequence). The CDR3 reads CSARVASGSLNTGELFF. In DNA, the CDR3 is TGCAGTGCTAGAGTGGCTAGCGGGAGCCTTAACACCGGGGAGCTGTTTTTT.

This clonotype was seen a handful of times. The gene calls are TRBV27 and TRBJ1-1; TRBD1 matches 9 bases. Germline values: CDR1 MNHEY, CDR2 SMNVEV (reference sequence). The CDR3 is 18 amino acids. V gave up 4 bases and J gave up 8 bases; unmatched junction bases: 20. CDR3 in amino acids: CASSYSSIVGDRDVEAFF. As DNA, the CDR3 is TGTGCCAGCAGTTATAGTTCAATCGTGGGGGACAGGGACGTCGAAGCTTTCTTT.

At least ten counts were recorded for this clonotype. The chain links TRBV12-3 or TRBV12-4 to TRBJ1-1; TRBD1 is a possible D gene (5 bases). V lost 5 bases and J lost 2, with 15 bases in between. This CDR3 has 15 residues. CDR3 sequence: CASSPSGGLNTEAFF. The CDR3, as DNA: TGTGCCAGCAGTCCATCGGGGGGATTAAACACTGAAGCTTTCTTT.

A few counts support this clonotype. The V gene is TRBV18, the J gene TRBJ2-1; 12 nucleotides agree with TRBD1. CDR1 is KGHSH, CDR2 LQKENI, per germline. This CDR3 has 14 residues. Trimming cost V 3 bases and J 9 bases; bases outside gene matches: 3. As DNA, the CDR3 is TGTGCCAGCTCACCGGGACAGGGGGCAACTGAGCAGTTCTTC. It yields the protein CASSPGQGATEQFF.

This clonotype has a count of ten or more. The chain joins TRBV6-5 to TRBJ1-1; no firm D call. The CDR3 spans 13 residues. Germline assignment: CDR1 MNHEY and CDR2 SVGAGI. V lost 8 bases and J 6 bases, leaving 16 bases between the germline ends. The CDR3 sequence is CASWLLGGAEAFF. CDR3 nucleotides: TGTGCCAGCTGGCTATTGGGCGGCGCTGAAGCTTTCTTT.

The genes are TRBV20-1 and TRBJ2-3, with 7 bases aligning to TRBD2. The CDR3 extends over 16 amino acids. Unmatched junction bases numbered 11, after V lost 3 bases and J lost 2 bases. The germline V gene has CDR1 DFQATT and CDR2 SNEGSKA (reference sequence). The CDR3 reads CSARGEGAGPTDTQYF. CDR3 DNA: TGCAGTGCTAGGGGGGAAGGAGCGGGACCCACAGATACGCAGTATTTT.

This clonotype was observed a handful of times. This chain connects TRBV12-5 to TRBJ2-1, with D unresolved. Germline CDR1 and CDR2: LGHNT and FRNRAP. The CDR3 runs 11 residues. V was shortened by 5 bases and J by 6 bases, with 5 bases between the two germline ends. CDR3 in DNA: TGTGCTAGTGGTCTAGGCAATGAGCAGTTCTTC. This translates into CASGLGNEQFF.

The chain recombines TRBV20-1 with TRBJ1-4; 9 bases are shared with TRBD1. Germline V gives CDR1 DFQATT, CDR2 SNEGSKA (reference sequence). The CDR3 consists of 15 residues. J gave up 8 bases and V 0 bases, and 7 bases lay outside the gene matches. The CDR3 DNA sequence: TGCAGTGCTAGAGACCCGACAGGGGGGTGGGAAAAACTGTTTTTT. Its protein is CSARDPTGGWEKLFF.

This clonotype was seen ten or more times. V usage is TRBV27 and J usage is TRBJ1-1, with 8 bases matching TRBD1. The V gene's germline CDR1 is MNHEY and CDR2 SMNVEV (reference sequence). The CDR3 has 16 residues. The trim removed 3 bases at V and 1 base at J, leaving 7 bases unmatched. The CDR3 DNA sequence: TGTGCCAGCAGTTTTCAGGGGGCGAGAACGAACACTGAAGCTTTCTTT. Translating gives CASSFQGARTNTEAFF.

The chain links TRBV6-5 to TRBJ2-3, with D maybe TRBD2 (6 bases). V was pared by 0 bases and J by 0 bases, with 13 bases between. The CDR3 runs to 17 residues. The germline CDR1 and CDR2 sequences are MNHEY and SVGAGI. The CDR3: CASSYSWGRRSTDTQYF. Here the CDR3 DNA reads TGTGCCAGCAGTTACTCGTGGGGGAGGAGAAGCACAGATACGCAGTATTTT.